This TCR beta chain comes out of a study of graft-versus-host responses after intestinal transplantation (dated by TCRdb to 2020 to 2022). About the investigation overall: The transplants that recipients got were multivisceral, liver-intestinal, or isolated intestinal. The cohort enrolled about two dozen intestinal transplant recipients, one of whom was a retransplant, and a few patients without pretransplant specimens were excluded. Rather than being sequenced by the commercial service, samples from three later patients were sequenced in-house on an Illumina MiSeq and processed with MiXCR. All recipients received anti-thymocyte globulin induction followed by maintenance tacrolimus and steroids for roughly three years. After intestinal transplantation, graft-versus-host and host-versus-graft alloreactive T cell clones were followed in the graft, circulation and bone marrow using bulk TCR-beta CDR3 sequencing. To identify alloreactive clones, pre-transplant mixed lymphocyte reaction products were sequenced and compared with unstimulated pre-transplant donor and recipient T cells. Donor T cell macrochimerism was defined as a peak of at least 4% donor T cells among recipient peripheral blood mononuclear cells. The paper as a whole reports these results and caveats: The relatively low number and heterogeneity of intestinal transplant patients limited the conclusions. Patients with donor T cell macrochimerism had high GvH to HvG T cell clonal ratios in their allografts. GvH clones were detected in recipient bone marrow, and some of these GvH clones were observed earlier in ileal mucosa or blood, consistent with an intestinal mucosal origin. Peak levels of circulating GvH clones were associated with declines in HvG clones early after transplant.

Explained via the paper, the time point label denotes: cells obtained before transplantation from donor or recipient. CD3+CD4+ and CD3+CD8+ populations were FACS-sorted from unstimulated pre-transplant donor and recipient cells taken from spleen or lymph nodes. The method behind the library was the immunoSEQ multiplex PCR assay. For most patients, genomic DNA was isolated with the Qiagen DNeasy Blood and Tissue Kit and sent frozen to Adaptive Biotechnologies for TCR sequencing. For most patients, high-throughput TCR-beta CDR3 sequencing of genomic DNA was performed by Adaptive Biotechnologies. For the original study's pipeline: Adaptive's ImmunoSEQ software was the source of the TCR sequencing data for 18 patients, while a few other patients were processed with MiXCR and VDJtools. To correct CD4 versus CD8 sorting errors, any sequence found in both subsets at a frequency ratio below 5:1 was removed. CDR3 nucleotide sequences shared between donor and recipient were removed because the origin of such sequences could not be assigned. At least 2-fold expansion over unstimulated cells and a minimum CFSE-low frequency of 0.002% (template counts) or 0.001% (read counts) were required for clones to be classified as alloreactive. A clone was considered mappable if detected in the sequenced pre-transplant spleen, lymph node, or MLR CFSE-low populations of the donor or recipient. Cumulative frequency of alloreactive clones was calculated as a percentage of all sequences weighted by copy number. This is the immuneACCESS table as TCRdb keeps it, with only in-frame sequences that have V and J called. A part of the clones is gone; compared with another copy, unresolved V genes explain less than half, and the rest is unexplained. V and J calls plus clone size are reproduced from that table; the DNA served to infer D and trimming. The sample table records 50,000 to 80,000 clones; 90% to 95% of these occur just once. The ten largest clones take up less than 2% of the sample.

Of note for this clone: Its antigen is currently not known. No clone much larger than this one lies a single base away; base qualities are absent.

The germline V gene (reference sequence) supplies CDR1 MNHEY and CDR2 SMNVEV. The CDR3, cysteine through phenylalanine, is 15 amino acids long. The kept DNA is CDR3 alone, 45 bases in frame from the first base. Cut back by 0 bases and 0 bases, the V and J ends lie 9 bases apart. This TCR derives from a human donor who was the organ donor for an intestinal transplant. Sequenced here: unstimulated CD8+ T cells sorted from spleen or lymph node cells, sampled before transplant. The sequence joins TRBV27 to TRBJ2-7, with the D gene not confidently named. The CDR3 protein sequence reads: CASSLSSVSSYEQYF. The DNA sequence is as follows: TGTGCCAGCAGTTTATCGAGCGTTAGCTCCTACGAGCAGTACTTC.